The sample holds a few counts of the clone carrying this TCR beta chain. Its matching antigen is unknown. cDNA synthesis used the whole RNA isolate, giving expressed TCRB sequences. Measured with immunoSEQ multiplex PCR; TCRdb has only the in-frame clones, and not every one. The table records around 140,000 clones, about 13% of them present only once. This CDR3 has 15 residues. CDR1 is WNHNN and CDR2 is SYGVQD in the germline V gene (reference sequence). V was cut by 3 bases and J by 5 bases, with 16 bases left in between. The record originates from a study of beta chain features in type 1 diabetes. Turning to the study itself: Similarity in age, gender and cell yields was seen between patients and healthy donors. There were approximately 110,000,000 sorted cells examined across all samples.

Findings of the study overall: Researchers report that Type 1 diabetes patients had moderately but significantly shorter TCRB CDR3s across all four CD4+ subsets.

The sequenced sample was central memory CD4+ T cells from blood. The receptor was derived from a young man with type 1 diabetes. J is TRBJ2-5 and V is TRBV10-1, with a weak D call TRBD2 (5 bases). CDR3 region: CASSDMTAGMETQYF. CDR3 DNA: TGCGCCAGCAGTGATATGACCGCCGGGATGGAGACCCAGTACTTC.